This T cell receptor beta chain was recorded in a study of siplizumab effects on memory and regulatory T cells. Roughly 10^5 TCR templates underwent assay in each sample. Libraries were prepared by immunoSEQ multiplex PCR; TCRdb keeps only in-frame clonotypes and omits some of them. Of more than 95,000 clones listed, roughly 94% are singletons. Germline V gene data show CDR1 as MNHNY and CDR2 as SVGAGI (reference sequence). This CDR3 has 16 amino acids. Trimming removed 9 bases from V and 0 bases from J; junction bases left unmatched: 7. A word on this clone: Its antigen is unknown.

Regarding the study as a whole: Siplizumab significantly lowered the alloreactive sequences that could be traced to unstimulated CD4+ memory cells. Naive T cells were seemingly more diverse than memory cells, and major contributions to the alloresponse seemed to be made by them.

Sample: non-Treg CD4+ T cells sorted from blood. This TCR derives from a human donor in good health. J is TRBJ2-1 and V is TRBV6-6; 11 nucleotides line up with TRBD2. CDR3 in amino acids: CASVSGRAVSYNEQFF. The CDR3 nucleotides are TGTGCCAGTGTTAGCGGGAGGGCCGTCTCCTACAATGAGCAGTTCTTC.